This TCR beta chain is drawn from a study of radiotherapy plus CTLA-4 blockade in lung cancer. This clone was seen more than once but under ten times. Clones were sequenced by immunoSEQ multiplex PCR, and TCRdb holds only the in-frame ones, with some missing. The table shows tens of thousands of clones, with 77% occurring only once. The sample consisted of peripheral blood, taken from a patient treated with radiotherapy plus ipilimumab. The receptor was isolated from a human donor with non-small cell lung cancer that progressed on radiotherapy plus ipilimumab.

In DNA form, the CDR3 reads TGCGCCAGCAGCCAAGATCATACGGGGGCGCGGGAGCAGTACTTC. Its protein product is CASSQDHTGAREQYF. This chain uses TRBV4-1 with TRBJ2-7; D may be TRBD1 or TRBD2 (6 bases each). The CDR3 totals 15 residues. CDR1 and CDR2 from the germline V gene are MGHRA and YSYEKL. Trimming removed 0 bases at V and 7 bases at J, with 16 bases between.